The source of this T cell receptor (beta chain) is a study of T cell changes during pregnancy in multiple sclerosis (dated 2019 in TCRdb). Some background on the complete study: Changes in the T cell repertoire over the course of pregnancy were examined in this study in women with multiple sclerosis.

Regarding this clone: Its recognized antigen is unknown. Within one base of it there is no much larger clone, and no base qualities were kept.

The library was built by means of the immunoSEQ multiplex PCR assay. As stored in TCRdb, this immuneACCESS dataset retains in-frame rearrangements with V and J assigned. A fraction of the clones does not appear; measured against another copy, unresolved V genes explain less than half of the discrepancy, and the remainder lacks a known reason. For this sample there are about 69,000 clones; roughly 91% appear just once. The ten largest make up approximately 1.5% of the sample. The germline V gene gives CDR1 as MNHEY and CDR2 as SVGAGI. The CDR3 covers 13 residues, taking in both the cysteine and the phenylalanine. The sequence is cut down to CDR3 DNA, 39 bases in frame from base 1. V ends up 0 bases short and J 8 bases short, with an unmatched junction base count of 1.

The sample in question was peripheral blood, obtained in the third trimester of pregnancy. The receptor was derived from a female donor with multiple sclerosis, enrolled in a pregnancy study. Recombination joined TRBV6-5 with TRBJ1-2; 9 bases in between match TRBD1. The CDR3 reads as follows: CASSYSGTGGYTF. In nucleotides, the sequence is TGTGCCAGCAGTTACTCCGGGACAGGGGGCTACACCTTC.